This TCR beta chain was documented in a study of T cells after yellow fever vaccination. Study outcomes and limitations: A weaker but faster secondary response was observed, peaking on day 5 versus 15. Among primary-vaccination clones, most reappeared after the booster, at roughly 96% for CD4 and under 90% for CD8.

Germline CDR1 reads SGHTA; CDR2 reads FQGTGA. Trimming cost V 0 bases and J 9 bases; bases outside gene matches: 16. The length of the CDR3 is 18 residues. TCRdb ran MiXCR on the 5' RACE reads and lists one entry per CDR3 protein. The sample comprises around 320,000 distinct CDR3 sequences, approximately 12% of which are singletons, and 3% to 4% rests with the top ten. Turning to this clonotype: Its target is unknown.

The specimen was CD4+ T cells sorted from PBMCs, collected 45 days after the yellow fever booster vaccination. The TCR was taken from a man between 18 and 35 years old who received the YFV17D yellow fever vaccine. The rearrangement uses TRBV7-3 and TRBJ2-1; TRBD2 aligns across 8 bases. In DNA, the CDR3 is TGTGCCAGCAGCTTAACGAGGATCACGGGGGGGCCCCGGTTTGAGCAGTTCTTC. Its protein is CASSLTRITGGPRFEQFF.